Following are 19 T cell receptor beta chains from one sample sequenced in a study of shared clonotypes between healthy human individuals. The repertoire was sequenced with immunoSEQ multiplex PCR; TCRdb's copy has only in-frame clones and lacks some. The sample consists of 1,400,000 or so clones, approximately 98.5% of them appearing once. Input material: naive CD4+ T cells sorted from blood. Subset noted: CD45RA+ positively selected. These receptors originate from a man aged 25 to 40 in good health.

The rearrangement joins TRBV18 to TRBJ2-2; D gene uncertain. The length of the CDR3 is 14 residues. The germline V and J ends were trimmed by 2 bases and 2 bases, with 6 bases remaining between them. Germline CDR1 KGHSH, CDR2 LQKENI. DNA of the CDR3: TGTGCCAGCTCACCAAAGGACAACACCGGGGAGCTGTTTTTT. Protein: CASSPKDNTGELFF.

The chain combines TRBV28 with TRBJ2-4; 10 nucleotides line up with TRBD2. There are 14 residues in the CDR3. The junction had 4 bases not matched to a gene; V was cut back by 4 bases and J by 7 bases. Per germline, CDR1 MDHEN and CDR2 SYDVKM. The CDR3 DNA is TGTGCCAGCAGTTGGCTAGCGGGAGCGAACATTCAGTACTTC. Translated: CASSWLAGANIQYF. Using reference TRBV28 and TRBJ2-4 for the parts outside the CDR3, the full variable domain is DVKVTQSSRYLVKRTGEKVFLECVQDMDHENMFWYRQDPGLGLRLIYFSYDVKMKEKGDIPEGYSVSREKKERFSLILESASTNQTSMYLCASSWLAGANIQYFGAGTRLSVL.

The rearrangement links TRBV7-3 to TRBJ2-1; 9 nucleotides align to TRBD1. The germline CDR1 and CDR2 sequences are SGHTA and FQGTGA. CDR3 length equals 19 residues. V was clipped by 0 bases and J by 0 bases; unmatched bases: 9. This chain's CDR3 is CASSLTGDRVWSSYNEQFF. The DNA for the CDR3 is TGTGCCAGCAGCTTAACAGGGGACAGGGTATGGTCCTCCTACAATGAGCAGTTCTTC.

To note about this clone: The sample holds other DNA sequences that translate to the same CDR3. The chain couples TRBV28 to TRBJ2-7; 8 bases fit TRBD1. Trimming at V came to 6 bases and at J to 3 bases, leaving 10 bases not matched to a gene. There are 15 residues in the CDR3. Looked up from germline, CDR1 is MDHEN and CDR2 is SYDVKM. The DNA for the CDR3 is TGTGCCAGCAGCACACAGGGGGAAGGAAGCTACGAGCAGTACTTC. It codes for CASSTQGEGSYEQYF.

The chain joins TRBV7-9 to TRBJ2-7, with a tentative D call TRBD1 (6 bases). Germline CDR1 and CDR2: SEHNR and FQNEAQ (reference sequence). This CDR3 is 12 amino acids long. Trimming left V 8 bases short and J 3 bases short, with 11 bases between. For the CDR3, the DNA is TGTGCCAGCGGGGGCGACGGCTACGAGCAGTACTTC. This encodes CASGGDGYEQYF.

The V gene is TRBV11-2, the J gene TRBJ2-7, with D perhaps assigned TRBD1 or TRBD2 (6 bases each). Germline-derived CDR1 and CDR2 are SGHAT and FQNNGV. The CDR3 consists of 13 residues. Trimming removed 2 bases from V and 6 bases from J, with 11 bases in between. The CDR3 bases are TGTGCCAGCAGCTTAAGAGGGGGGACCGAGCAGTACTTC. This encodes CASSLRGGTEQYF.

The V gene is TRBV28, the J gene TRBJ1-3; D gene ambiguous. The CDR3 is 14 residues long. The V and J ends lost 6 bases and 0 bases respectively, with 9 bases between them. Germline lookup yields CDR1 MDHEN and CDR2 SYDVKM. DNA of the CDR3: TGTGCCAGCAGATTGGCAGCCTCTGGAAACACCATATATTTT. Its translation is CASRLAASGNTIYF.

The V call is TRBV5-4, the J call TRBJ2-2; 7 positions match TRBD2. After removal of 5 bases from V and 6 bases from J, the junction contained 7 bases not matched to a gene. Germline V gives CDR1 SGHNT, CDR2 YYREEE (reference sequence). The CDR3 is 14 amino acids. The CDR3 reads CASRSAGVSGELFF. CDR3 coding DNA: TGTGCCAGCAGATCCGCGGGAGTGTCCGGGGAGCTGTTTTTT.

This rearrangement joins TRBV18 to TRBJ2-2; 12 bases match TRBD2. J was trimmed by 6 bases and V by 3 bases; bases with no gene match: 5. Germline values: CDR1 KGHSH, CDR2 LQKENI. The CDR3 is 16 residues long. The CDR3 reads CASSPTLAGGAGELFF. DNA of the CDR3: TGTGCCAGCTCACCGACACTAGCGGGAGGCGCCGGGGAGCTGTTTTTT.

The J gene is TRBJ1-5, the V gene TRBV30; D uncertain. With 3 bases removed from V and 2 bases from J, the gap between germline ends came to 8 bases. The CDR3 has 13 residues. The germline V gene encodes CDR1 GTSNPN and CDR2 SVGIG (reference sequence). CDR3: CAWRGSGNQPQHF. Here the CDR3 DNA reads TGTGCCTGGAGGGGTTCCGGCAATCAGCCCCAGCATTTT.

The chain carries TRBV5-1 and TRBJ2-7; D perhaps matches TRBD1 (5 bases). Deletions cut 2 bases from V and 2 bases from J, with 11 bases between. Germline CDR1 SGHRS, CDR2 YFSETQ. The CDR3 consists of 14 residues. The CDR3 sequence is CASSFGDRPYEQYF. The CDR3 DNA is TGCGCCAGCAGCTTTGGAGACAGACCCTACGAGCAGTACTTC.

The gene calls are TRBV14 and TRBJ2-3, with D possibly being TRBD1 or TRBD2 (5 bases each). The V and J ends lost 4 bases and 6 bases respectively, with 20 bases between them. The CDR3 is 16 residues long. Per germline, CDR1 SGHDN and CDR2 FVKESK. The CDR3 loop reads CASSRTPGPGEDTQYF. The CDR3 coding sequence is TGTGCCAGCAGCCGAACCCCGGGACCCGGGGAGGATACGCAGTATTTT.

V is TRBV19 and J is TRBJ1-1; 7 bases align to TRBD1. V trimming: 6 bases; J trimming: 1 base; junction bases outside the gene matches: 2. The V gene's germline CDR1 is LNHDA and CDR2 SQIVND (reference sequence). The CDR3 extends over 13 amino acids. CDR3 nucleotides: TGTGCCAGTAGACGACAGGGGAACACTGAAGCTTTCTTT. Translated, it gives CASRRQGNTEAFF.

The rearrangement joins TRBV5-1 to TRBJ1-4, with TRBD1 as a possible D gene (6 bases). Germline CDR1 and CDR2: SGHRS and YFSETQ. V lost 4 bases, J lost 6 bases, and 16 bases lay in between. The CDR3 totals 15 residues. The CDR3 protein is CASSPLGGTHEKLFF. Here the CDR3 DNA reads TGCGCCAGCAGCCCCCTAGGGGGGACCCATGAAAAACTGTTTTTT.

The V and J genes are TRBV28 and TRBJ2-7; D gene uncertain. In germline, CDR1 is MDHEN, CDR2 SYDVKM. This CDR3 comprises 14 residues. V was pared by 5 bases and J by 1 base, with 12 bases between. CDR3 in amino acids: CASSRPSPSYEQYF. The CDR3 coding sequence is TGTGCCAGCAGTCGCCCGTCCCCTTCCTACGAGCAGTACTTC.

The chain carries TRBV9 and TRBJ2-2; D uncertain. The germline CDR1 and CDR2 sequences are SGDLS and YYNGEE. CDR3 length: 15 amino acids. Trimming stripped 0 bases from V and 5 bases from J, with 11 bases between. The CDR3 loop is CASSVDPRLTGELFF. The CDR3 bases are TGTGCCAGCAGCGTAGACCCCAGATTGACCGGGGAGCTGTTTTTT.

The CDR3 sequence is CASSSTYRRENYEQYF. The CDR3 coding sequence is TGCGCCAGCAGCTCCACGTATAGACGGGAGAACTACGAGCAGTACTTC. This sequence joins TRBV5-1 and TRBJ2-7; weak D call: TRBD2 (6 bases). Germline CDR1 SGHRS, CDR2 YFSETQ. The CDR3 spans 16 residues. V lost 3 bases and J lost 3, with 19 bases in between.

The chain joins TRBV5-8 to TRBJ1-2, with D uncertain. This CDR3 has 14 residues. Trimming shortened V by 2 bases and J by 3 bases, and 11 bases separated the two germline ends. Germline-derived CDR1 and CDR2 are SGHTS and YDEGEE. CDR3 nucleotide sequence: TGTGCCAGCAGCTTTTCGGGCAGCGACTATGGCTACACCTTC. Its protein product is CASSFSGSDYGYTF.

This chain connects TRBV6-4 to TRBJ2-7; 11 bases agree with TRBD1. CDR3 length equals 16 residues. J lost 3 bases, V lost 5 bases, and 9 bases had no gene match. In germline, CDR1 is MRHNA, CDR2 SNTAGT. CDR3 sequence: CASSQVEGQGDYEQYF. CDR3 nucleotides: TGTGCCAGCAGTCAAGTCGAGGGACAGGGGGACTACGAGCAGTACTTC.